A single sample gave rise to the 8 T cell receptor beta chains below, sequenced in a study of blood T cell repertoires in COVID-19. Sequenced by immunoSEQ multiplex PCR; TCRdb stores in-frame clones only, minus some. This table holds over 120,000 clones, about 83% found once. Sequenced input: peripheral blood. The origin of the receptors is a woman between 45 and 60 years old with active or convalescent COVID-19.

The J gene is TRBJ2-7, the V gene TRBV29-1; 8 nucleotides line up with TRBD2. Germline CDR1 is SQVTM and CDR2 is ANQGSEA. With 4 bases clipped from V and 2 bases from J, the junction kept 1 base outside the gene matches. This CDR3 spans 12 amino acids. The CDR3 is CSVVTSAYEQYF. The CDR3 region has the DNA TGCAGCGTTGTGACTAGCGCCTACGAGCAGTACTTC.

Only one count was recorded for this clone. V is TRBV7-2 and J is TRBJ1-5; D remains unclear. With 1 base removed from V and 6 bases from J, the gap between germline ends came to 7 bases. Germline CDR1 reads SGHTA; CDR2 reads FQGNSA. There are 13 residues in the CDR3. As DNA, the CDR3 is TGTGCCAGCAGCTTAGGTAGAGGTCAGCCCCAGCATTTT. Protein product: CASSLGRGQPQHF.

The chain uses TRBV28 and TRBJ2-7, with a tentative D call TRBD1 (5 bases). Trimming cost V 7 bases and J 5 bases, with 18 bases left between them. Looked up from germline, CDR1 is MDHEN and CDR2 is SYDVKM. The CDR3 spans 14 residues. The chain's CDR3 is CASKGLPTLDEQYF. The CDR3 DNA reads as TGTGCCAGCAAGGGGCTTCCTACCCTGGACGAGCAGTACTTC.

This clone was seen just once. The chain recombines TRBV28 with TRBJ2-5; 7 bases match TRBD2. The CDR3 extends over 17 amino acids. Germline V gene lookup returns CDR1 MDHEN and CDR2 SYDVKM. Losses at the gene ends were 3 bases for V and 3 bases for J; bases not matched to a gene: 13. CDR3 coding DNA: TGTGCCAGCAGTTTGAGGGCAGGGAGGGGTTTCAAAGAGACCCAGTACTTC. Encoded protein: CASSLRAGRGFKETQYF.

In its sample, this clone was seen once. The genes are TRBV5-1 and TRBJ1-3; D remains unclear. The CDR3 spans 14 residues. The germline CDR1 and CDR2 sequences are SGHRS and YFSETQ. Trimming pared 7 bases from V and 6 bases from J, leaving 17 bases between. CDR3 amino acids: CASGYGEVENTIYF. DNA of the CDR3: TGCGCCAGCGGTTACGGGGAAGTCGAAAACACCATATATTTT.

The genes are TRBV4-1 and TRBJ2-2, with a weak D call TRBD2 (5 bases). The CDR3 runs 17 residues. Trimming cost V 1 base and J 2 bases, with 14 bases left between them. CDR1 is MGHRA and CDR2 is YSYEKL in the germline V gene. In DNA form, the CDR3 reads TGCGCCAGCAGCCAAGCGGCGGGCCGACTAAACACCGGGGAGCTGTTTTTT. It encodes CASSQAAGRLNTGELFF.

This chain connects TRBV6-1 to TRBJ1-2, with D tentatively TRBD1 (6 bases). Germline V gene data show CDR1 as MNHNS and CDR2 as SASEGT. The CDR3 length is 15 residues. Trimming took 2 bases from V and 0 from J, leaving 10 bases between them. CDR3 loop: CASSENSGANYGYTF. The CDR3 DNA follows: TGTGCCAGCAGTGAAAACTCAGGGGCTAACTATGGCTACACCTTC.

The gene calls are TRBV9 and TRBJ2-1, with a weak D call TRBD2 (5 bases). V lost 0 bases to trimming and J lost 4 bases, with 14 bases between them. This CDR3 has 16 residues. Per the germline V gene, CDR1 is SGDLS and CDR2 is YYNGEE. The CDR3 spells CASSVGSAGRYNEQFF. Written as DNA, the CDR3 is TGTGCCAGCAGCGTAGGCTCTGCGGGCAGGTACAATGAGCAGTTCTTC.